Below, 26 T cell receptor beta chains from the same sample are listed, as sequenced in a study of Graves' ophthalmopathy and Graves' hyperthyroidism. RNA transcripts yielded amplified TCR beta CDR3 regions. The workflow started with a first-round RT-PCR run with HTBI primers and then moved on to a second-round multiplex PCR. MiXCR, applied by TCRdb to the multiplex PCR reads, yields one record per CDR3 protein. The sample shows over 650,000 distinct CDR3 sequences, over 40% of them seen only once. The sample comprised peripheral blood. The receptors were gathered from an adult man with Graves' ophthalmopathy.

The chain is built from TRBV15 and TRBJ2-3, with TRBD2 identical over 10 bases. This CDR3 contains 17 residues. V lost 8 bases to trimming and J lost 4 bases; unmatched junction nucleotides: 15. The germline V gene has CDR1 LNHNV and CDR2 YYDKDF (reference sequence). The CDR3 region is CATGAHSGTSASDTQYF. CDR3 in DNA: TGTGCCACCGGCGCCCACTCCGGGACTAGCGCCTCAGATACGCAGTATTTT.

This clonotype was counted a few times. V gene TRBV2 combines with J gene TRBJ2-5, with 12 bases aligning to TRBD2. The germline V gene encodes CDR1 SNHLY and CDR2 FYNNEI. CDR3 length: 17 residues. V was clipped by 6 bases and J by 6 bases; unmatched bases: 14. The CDR3 nucleotides are TGTGCCAGCAGGGACGGGCTAGCGGGGGGGCCTGCCAAGACCCAGTACTTC. Translated, it gives CASRDGLAGGPAKTQYF.

This clonotype appeared many times. The chain recombines TRBV10-3 with TRBJ2-2; 8 bases fit TRBD1. This CDR3 has 16 residues. Germline CDR1 and CDR2: ENHRY and SYGVKD. Losses at the gene ends were 6 bases for V and 0 bases for J; bases not matched to a gene: 6. CDR3 DNA sequence: TGTGCCATCAGGGACAGGGCTATCGCGAACACCGGGGAGCTGTTTTTT. Protein product: CAIRDRAIANTGELFF.

The chain links TRBV25-1 to TRBJ1-2, with D possibly TRBD1 on 6 matching bases. The CDR3 runs 13 residues. The ends were cut back, 6 bases at V and 6 bases at J, with 14 bases in the middle. Per germline, CDR1 MGHDK and CDR2 SYGVNS. CDR3: CASRPGTPDGYTF. CDR3 nucleotide sequence: TGTGCCAGCAGACCCGGGACACCCGATGGCTACACCTTC.

This clonotype appeared many times. V gene TRBV24-1 combines with J gene TRBJ2-7; TRBD1 matches 9 bases. V lost 4 bases, J lost 5 bases, and 5 bases stayed unmatched. Germline V gives CDR1 KGHDR, CDR2 SFDVKD. This CDR3 region has 14 residues. The CDR3 sequence: CATSEGQGSDEQYF. The CDR3 DNA reads as TGTGCCACCAGTGAGGGACAGGGTTCCGACGAGCAGTACTTC.

This clonotype was recorded at least ten times. The chain is built from TRBV19 and TRBJ1-5; D perhaps matches TRBD1 (6 bases). V shed 5 bases and J shed 7 bases, with 18 bases lying between them. In germline, CDR1 is LNHDA, CDR2 SQIVND (reference sequence). This CDR3 comprises 15 residues. The CDR3 sequence is CASSPLGGGGQPQHF. The DNA for the CDR3 is TGTGCCAGTAGTCCCCTCGGAGGGGGTGGACAGCCCCAGCATTTT.

At least ten counts were recorded for this clonotype. The chain couples TRBV29-1 to TRBJ2-7, with 9 nucleotides matching TRBD1. V lost 5 bases, J lost 7 bases, and 9 bases stayed unmatched. Germline-derived CDR1 and CDR2 are SQVTM and ANQGSEA. The CDR3 has 13 amino acids. CDR3 amino acids: CSVTGTGTREQYF. For the CDR3, the DNA is TGCAGCGTTACCGGGACAGGGACGAGAGAGCAGTACTTC.

On this clonotype: A much more abundant neighbour one base away suggests this may be a read error. This chain connects TRBV5-1 to TRBJ2-7, with TRBD1 matching 7 bases. Unmatched junction bases numbered 8, after V lost 2 bases and J lost 3 bases. The germline V gene has CDR1 SGHRS and CDR2 YFSETQ. The CDR3 consists of 15 residues. CDR3 region: CASSFVAGGSYEQYF. DNA of the CDR3: TGCGCCAGCAGCTTTGTTGCAGGGGGAAGCTACGAGCAGTACTTC.

This clonotype has a count of ten or more. CDR3 sequence (DNA): TGTGCCAGCAGTGAATCGGCCGCTCAAGGGGCCCAGTACTTC. It is translated as CASSESAAQGAQYF. The V call is TRBV25-1, the J call TRBJ2-5; D may be TRBD1 (5 bases). Trimming took 1 base from V and 9 from J, leaving 15 bases between them. CDR1 and CDR2 from the germline V gene are MGHDK and SYGVNS. This CDR3 is built from 14 residues.

This sequence joins TRBV2 and TRBJ1-5; no firm D call. This CDR3 comprises 13 residues. Germline CDR1 and CDR2: SNHLY and FYNNEI. Deletions cut 1 base from V and 5 bases from J, with 6 bases between. CDR3 coding DNA: TGTGCCAGCAGTGAAGAGACGGATCAGCCCCAGCATTTT. The encoded protein is CASSEETDQPQHF.

This rearrangement joins TRBV5-1 to TRBJ1-2, with D possibly being TRBD1 (5 bases). The germline gives CDR1 SGHRS, CDR2 YFSETQ. The CDR3 is 18 amino acids. Trimming took off 4 bases at V and 2 bases at J, with 24 bases between the two ends. CDR3 DNA sequence: TGCGCCAGCAGCGACCATTGGGGGAGGGGCCTGAAGAACTATGGCTACACCTTC. Residues: CASSDHWGRGLKNYGYTF.

The V call is TRBV7-9, the J call TRBJ1-3; no clear D gene. This CDR3 has 13 amino acids. Germline lookup yields CDR1 SEHNR and CDR2 FQNEAQ (reference sequence). V was pared by 1 base and J by 7 bases, with 8 bases between. Written as DNA, the CDR3 is TGTGCCAGCAGCTTAGGGGCAGTGAACACCATATATTTT. It translates to CASSLGAVNTIYF.

V and J are TRBV11-3 and TRBJ1-1; D unclear. Germline lookup yields CDR1 SGHNT and CDR2 YENEEA. The CDR3 is 16 amino acids. Trimming left V 7 bases short and J 0 bases short, with 18 bases between. The CDR3 nucleotides read TGTGCCAGCACACGGACGGGAGACAACATGAACACTGAAGCTTTCTTT. This translates into CASTRTGDNMNTEAFF. The whole variable domain, remainder taken from reference TRBV11-3 and TRBJ1-1, is EAGVVQSPRYKIIEKKQPVAFWCNPISGHNTLYWYLQNLGQGPELLIRYENEEAVDDSQLPKDRFSAERLKGVDSTLKIQPAELGDSAVYLCASTRTGDNMNTEAFFGQGTRLTVV.

Regarding this clonotype: The junction and the germline gene differ at one end; a read error may be behind it. The V and J genes are TRBV11-1 and TRBJ2-2; either TRBD1 or TRBD2 may fit D (5 bases each). CDR3 length: 14 residues. Germline V gene data show CDR1 as SGHAT and CDR2 as FQDESV (reference sequence). The DNA of the CDR3 is TGTGCCAGCACCGAAGAGCAGGGTACCAGGGAGCTGCTTTTT. Amino acids: CASTEEQGTRELLF. Using reference TRBV11-1 and TRBJ2-2 for the parts outside the CDR3, the full variable domain is EAEVAQSPRYKITEKSQAVAFWCDPISGHATLYWYRQILGQGPELLVQFQDESVVDDSQLPKDRFSAERLKGVDSTLKIQPAELGDSAMYLCASTEEQGTRELLFGEGSRLTVL.

Concerning this clonotype itself: This may come from a read error, since a much larger clone is one base off. The chain links TRBV19 to TRBJ1-2; 8 nucleotides line up with TRBD1. The CDR3 sequence is 13 residues long. Germline lookup yields CDR1 LNHDA and CDR2 SQIVND (reference sequence). Here the CDR3 reads CASSTTGDYGYAF. CDR3 coding DNA: TGTGCCAGTAGTACGACAGGGGACTATGGCTACGCCTTC. The whole variable domain, filled in from reference TRBV19 and TRBJ1-2, reads DGGITQSPKYLFRKEGQNVTLSCEQNLNHDAMYWYRQDPGQGLRLIYYSQIVNDFQKGDIAEGYSVSREKKESFPLTVTSAQKNPTAFYLCASSTTGDYGYAFGSGTRLTVV.

This clonotype was counted at least ten times. The CDR3 protein is CASSEGWTGSSYEQYF. CDR3 DNA sequence: TGTGCCAGCAGTGAAGGGTGGACAGGGAGCTCCTACGAGCAGTACTTC. The J gene is TRBJ2-7, the V gene TRBV2, with TRBD1 matching 8 bases. The germline gives CDR1 SNHLY, CDR2 FYNNEI. V lost 1 base and J lost 0; bases outside the gene matches: 5. This CDR3 is 16 amino acids long.

J is TRBJ2-7 and V is TRBV7-9, with 8 bases lining up with TRBD1. After removal of 7 bases from V and 6 bases from J, the junction contained 11 bases not matched to a gene. The V gene's germline CDR1 is SEHNR and CDR2 FQNEAQ (reference sequence). The CDR3 has 14 amino acids. The chain's CDR3 is CASTAGRGRGEQYF. CDR3 in DNA: TGTGCCAGCACGGCCGGCAGGGGGCGAGGCGAGCAGTACTTC.

This clonotype was counted at least ten times. The genes are TRBV25-1 and TRBJ1-6, with a tentative D call TRBD1 (6 bases). Germline V CDR1 and CDR2: MGHDK, SYGVNS. This CDR3 contains 14 residues. V was pared by 3 bases and J by 10 bases, with 13 bases between. DNA of the CDR3: TGTGCCAGCAGTGACCCGGGGGCGCGGTCACCCCTCCACTTT. This encodes CASSDPGARSPLHF.

The chain is built from TRBV25-1 and TRBJ1-6; 10 nucleotides align to TRBD1. Germline V gives CDR1 MGHDK, CDR2 SYGVNS. V gave up 11 bases and J gave up 10 bases; unmatched junction bases: 2. The CDR3 has 11 amino acids. CDR3 amino acids: CAGQGDSPLHF. Here the CDR3 DNA reads TGTGCCGGACAGGGGGACTCACCCCTCCACTTT.

As to this clonotype: A much larger clone sits a single nucleotide away, making a read error possible. The rearrangement joins TRBV5-1 to TRBJ2-7; D is possibly TRBD1 (5 bases). The CDR3 consists of 13 residues. The germline CDR1 and CDR2 sequences are SGHRS and YFSETQ. The CDR3 loop reads CASSYNQGYEQHF. The CDR3 DNA is TGCGCCAGCAGCTACAATCAGGGCTACGAGCAGCACTTC.

This clonotype showed up many times. The V and J genes are TRBV12-3 or TRBV12-4 and TRBJ1-6, with D perhaps TRBD1 (5 bases). V was clipped by 6 bases and J by 12 bases, with 9 bases between them. This CDR3 is 11 amino acids long. The CDR3 nucleotides read TGTGCCAGCAGCCAGGGTTTACCCCTCCACTTT. It specifies CASSQGLPLHF.

In this sample, this clonotype turned up many times. The chain couples TRBV2 to TRBJ1-5; D might be TRBD1 (5 bases). Germline CDR1 and CDR2: SNHLY and FYNNEI. The V and J ends lost 6 bases and 1 base respectively, with 13 bases between them. This CDR3 is built from 15 residues. Here the CDR3 reads CASRTGLLSNQPQHF. CDR3 nucleotides: TGTGCCAGCAGAACGGGGCTTCTAAGCAATCAGCCCCAGCATTTT.

This clonotype has at least ten counts. The chain joins TRBV10-1 to TRBJ1-5; 10 bases align to TRBD1. Germline values: CDR1 WNHNN, CDR2 SYGVQD (reference sequence). Trimming took 5 bases from V and 5 from J; bases not matched to a gene: 12. This CDR3 comprises 17 residues. The CDR3 spells CASSPDFGTGVHQPQHF. The CDR3 coding sequence is TGCGCCAGCAGTCCCGACTTCGGGACAGGGGTCCATCAGCCCCAGCATTTT.

This clonotype was observed many times. Written as DNA, the CDR3 is TGTGCCAGCAGGCGGCCGGGAGCTTCCCAAGAGACCCAGTACTTC. Its translation: CASRRPGASQETQYF. The chain uses TRBV2 and TRBJ2-5, with D possibly being TRBD2 (6 bases). V was pared by 6 bases and J by 1 base, with 15 bases between. The CDR3 has 15 amino acids. Germline V gene data show CDR1 as SNHLY and CDR2 as FYNNEI.

The V gene is TRBV11-2, the J gene TRBJ2-3, with 7 nucleotides matching TRBD1. CDR1 SGHAT and CDR2 FQNNGV come from the germline V gene. This CDR3 has 16 amino acids. Unmatched junction bases numbered 9, after V lost 4 bases and J lost 2 bases. The CDR3 spells CASSYTMGQITDTQYF. DNA for the CDR3: TGTGCCAGCAGCTATACCATGGGACAGATCACAGATACGCAGTATTTT.

In regard to this clonotype: Given a much more abundant clone one base away, this may be a read error. V usage is TRBV7-9 and J usage is TRBJ1-1, with D maybe TRBD1 (6 bases). CDR1 and CDR2 (germline): SEHNR, FQNEAQ (reference sequence). The CDR3 runs 12 residues. V shed 1 base and J shed 10 bases, with 10 bases lying between them. The CDR3 nucleotides read TGTGCCAGCAGCTTAGGGGACAATGGAGCTTTCTTT. This codes for CASSLGDNGAFF.